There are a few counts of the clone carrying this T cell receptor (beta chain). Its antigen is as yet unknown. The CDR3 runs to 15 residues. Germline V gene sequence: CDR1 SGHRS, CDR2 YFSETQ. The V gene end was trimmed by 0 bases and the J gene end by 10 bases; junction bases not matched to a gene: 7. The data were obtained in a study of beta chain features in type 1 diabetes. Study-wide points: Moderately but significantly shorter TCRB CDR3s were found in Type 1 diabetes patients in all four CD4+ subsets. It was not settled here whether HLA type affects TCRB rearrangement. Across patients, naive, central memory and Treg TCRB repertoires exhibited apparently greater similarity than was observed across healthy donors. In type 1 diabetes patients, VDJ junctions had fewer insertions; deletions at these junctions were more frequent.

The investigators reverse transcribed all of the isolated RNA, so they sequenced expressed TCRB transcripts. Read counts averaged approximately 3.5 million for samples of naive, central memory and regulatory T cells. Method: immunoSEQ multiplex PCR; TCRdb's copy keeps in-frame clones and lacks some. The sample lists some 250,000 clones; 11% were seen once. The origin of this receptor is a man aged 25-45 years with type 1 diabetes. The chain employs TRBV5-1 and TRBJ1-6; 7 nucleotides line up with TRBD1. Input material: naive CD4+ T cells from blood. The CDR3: CASSLGGTARSPLHF. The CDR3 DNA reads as TGCGCCAGCAGCTTGGGGGGGACAGCAAGGTCACCCCTCCACTTT.